The 25 T cell receptor beta chains reported below all come from one sample, sequenced in a study of cytomegalovirus exposure and HLA in healthy donors. Researchers ran the PCR with 60 Vbeta and 13 Jbeta primers. Sequencing was performed with immunoSEQ multiplex PCR; in TCRdb, only in-frame clones are kept and a portion is missing. The data contain about 150,000 clones, around 74% of them singletons. The sequenced material came from PBMCs. The origin of the receptors is a man younger than 35 in good health and CMV-seronegative.

The chain uses TRBV5-1 and TRBJ2-2, with a weak D call TRBD1 (5 bases). This CDR3 contains 16 residues. The germline V and J ends were trimmed by 0 bases and 5 bases, with 14 bases remaining between them. The V gene's germline CDR1 is SGHRS and CDR2 YFSETQ. The CDR3, as DNA: TGCGCCAGCAGCTTGGACCAGGGAAGAGGAACCGGGGAGCTGTTTTTT. The encoded protein is CASSLDQGRGTGELFF.

This chain connects TRBV5-8 to TRBJ1-4; D uncertain. The CDR3 spans 15 residues. The V end lost 0 bases, the J end lost 4 bases, and 10 bases lay between the germline ends. The germline CDR1 and CDR2 sequences are SGHTS and YDEGEE. The CDR3 sequence is CASSLVGGYNEKLFF. CDR3 coding DNA: TGTGCCAGCAGCTTGGTAGGAGGGTATAATGAAAAACTGTTTTTT.

This chain uses TRBV5-1 with TRBJ1-1; no clear D. V lost 2 bases, J lost 2 bases, and 13 bases lay in between. Germline CDR1 SGHRS, CDR2 YFSETQ. CDR3 length: 15 amino acids. The DNA of the CDR3 is TGCGCCAGCAGCTTAATCCCCGGGAGAAACACTGAAGCTTTCTTT. Translation gives CASSLIPGRNTEAFF. The full variable domain, rest sourced from reference TRBV5-1 and TRBJ1-1, is KAGVTQTPRYLIKTRGQQVTLSCSPISGHRSVSWYQQTPGQGLQFLFEYFSETQRNKGNFPGRFSGRQFSNSRSEMNVSTLELGDSALYLCASSLIPGRNTEAFFGQGTRLTVV.

The chain couples TRBV30 to TRBJ1-1; weak D call: TRBD1 (5 bases). The CDR3 covers 13 residues. Trimming left V 5 bases short and J 4 bases short, with 14 bases between. Germline V gene data show CDR1 as GTSNPN and CDR2 as SVGIG (reference sequence). CDR3 sequence reads: CAWDEGGGTEAFF. The CDR3 nucleotides are TGTGCCTGGGACGAGGGCGGGGGCACTGAAGCTTTCTTT. Looking up the rest from reference TRBV30 and TRBJ1-1 gives the full variable domain: SQTIHQWPATLVQPVGSPLSLECTVEGTSNPNLYWYRQAAGRGLQLLFYSVGIGQISSEVPQNLSASRPQDRQFILSSKKLLLSDSGFYLCAWDEGGGTEAFFGQGTRLTVV.

The gene calls are TRBV7-9 and TRBJ1-6; D ambiguous. CDR1 is SEHNR, CDR2 FQNEAQ, per germline (reference sequence). This CDR3 comprises 16 residues. V lost 5 bases and J 0 bases, leaving 11 bases between the germline ends. The CDR3: CASSPVSGSYNSPLHF. CDR3 DNA sequence: TGTGCCAGCAGCCCCGTTAGCGGCTCCTATAATTCACCCCTCCACTTT.

The chain combines TRBV10-3 with TRBJ2-7, with 10 bases matching TRBD2. The J segment lost 4 bases and the V segment lost 6 bases, leaving 3 bases of the junction unmatched. This CDR3 has 13 amino acids. Per germline, CDR1 ENHRY and CDR2 SYGVKD. DNA of the CDR3: TGTGCCATCAGCCCAGCGGGGGGGTACGAGCAGTACTTC. This codes for CAISPAGGYEQYF.

The chain has TRBV28 and TRBJ1-5; D is unclear. V was shortened by 7 bases and J by 2 bases, with 6 bases between the two germline ends. There are 12 residues in the CDR3. Germline loops: CDR1 MDHEN, CDR2 SYDVKM. CDR3: CASTSGNQPQHF. The DNA for the CDR3 is TGTGCCAGCACCTCTGGCAATCAGCCCCAGCATTTT.

The chain is built from TRBV5-6 and TRBJ2-2; the match to TRBD2 covers 7 bases. The V segment lost 2 bases and the J segment 4 bases; nucleotides outside the gene matches: 8. The germline gives CDR1 SGHDT, CDR2 YYEEEE. CDR3 length: 16 amino acids. The CDR3 DNA follows: TGTGCCAGCAGCTTATTTGGAGCGGGGTTCACCGGGGAGCTGTTTTTT. Amino acid sequence: CASSLFGAGFTGELFF.

The chain carries TRBV4-1 and TRBJ1-4; TRBD1 matches 10 bases. V trimming: 3 bases; J trimming: 5 bases; junction bases outside the gene matches: 0. Per germline, CDR1 MGHRA and CDR2 YSYEKL. The length of the CDR3 is 14 residues. The CDR3 DNA is TGCGCCAGCAGCCAGGGACAGGGGAATGAAAAACTGTTTTTT. As protein: CASSQGQGNEKLFF.

This clone has just a few counts. The V and J genes are TRBV6-6 and TRBJ2-7; 11 bases align to TRBD1. The CDR3 contains 15 residues. V lost 7 bases and J lost 4; bases outside the gene matches: 9. Germline CDR1 reads MNHNY; CDR2 reads SVGAGI (reference sequence). CDR3 amino acids: CASTQGTGGRYEQYF. The DNA for the CDR3 is TGTGCCAGCACCCAAGGGACAGGGGGAAGGTACGAGCAGTACTTC.

Only one count was recorded for this clone. V is TRBV5-5 and J is TRBJ1-4; 7 positions agree with TRBD1. Looked up from germline, CDR1 is SGHKS and CDR2 is YYEKEE (reference sequence). Germline trimming cut 1 base from V and 0 bases from J; bases unmatched to any gene: 3. The CDR3 spans 16 residues. The CDR3 DNA reads TGTGCCAGCAGCTTGCGGCAGGGGGCAACTAATGAAAAACTGTTTTTT. Amino acid sequence: CASSLRQGATNEKLFF. Filled out from reference TRBV5-5 and TRBJ1-4, the complete variable domain reads DAGVTQSPTHLIKTRGQQVTLRCSPISGHKSVSWYQQVLGQGPQFIFQYYEKEERGRGNFPDRFSARQFPNYSSELNVNALLLGDSALYLCASSLRQGATNEKLFFGSGTQLSVL.

The CDR3 region has the DNA TGTGCCAGCAGTTACCGGCAGGGCGGCCCTGGAAACACCATATATTTT. As protein: CASSYRQGGPGNTIYF. The chain employs TRBV6-5 and TRBJ1-3; D might be TRBD1 (5 bases). CDR3 size: 16 residues. Per germline, CDR1 MNHEY and CDR2 SVGAGI. Trimming cost V 2 bases and J 2 bases, with 13 bases left between them.

There are a few counts of this clone. V and J are TRBV4-2 and TRBJ1-4; D ambiguous. Deletions cut 5 bases from V and 3 bases from J, with 10 bases between. The V gene's germline CDR1 is LGHNA and CDR2 YNFKEQ. The CDR3 is made up of 14 amino acids. The CDR3 protein is CASSARGSNEKLFF. CDR3 coding DNA: TGTGCCAGCAGCGCGAGAGGATCTAATGAAAAACTGTTTTTT.

V usage is TRBV7-9 and J usage is TRBJ1-1; 9 nucleotides line up with TRBD1. Unmatched junction bases numbered 14, after V lost 5 bases and J lost 10 bases. CDR3 length: 15 residues. Germline V gene data show CDR1 as SEHNR and CDR2 as FQNEAQ (reference sequence). The CDR3 DNA reads TGTGCCAGCAGCCTAGACCACGACAGGGGGGAAACAGCTTTCTTT. The encoded protein is CASSLDHDRGETAFF.

V is TRBV18 and J is TRBJ1-5, with a weak D call TRBD1 (5 bases). The CDR3 is 16 amino acids. Germline CDR1 reads KGHSH; CDR2 reads LQKENI. Trimming stripped 6 bases from V and 2 bases from J, with 17 bases between. The CDR3 DNA follows: TGTGCCAGCTCCCGGACGGAGGGGATGGGCAATCAGCCCCAGCATTTT. Amino acid sequence: CASSRTEGMGNQPQHF.

This clone appeared a few times. An end of the junction does not agree with germline; a read error may underlie this. J is TRBJ2-3 and V is TRBV27, with TRBD1 matching 9 bases. This CDR3 spans 17 amino acids. Per the germline V gene, CDR1 is MNHEY and CDR2 is SMNVEV (reference sequence). The CDR3 here is CASRLFGTGPSTDTQYF. DNA for the CDR3: TGTGCCAGCAGATTATTCGGGACAGGGCCTAGCACAGATACGCAGTATTTT.

The gene calls are TRBV5-6 and TRBJ2-1, with 14 nucleotides matching TRBD2. The germline V gene has CDR1 SGHDT and CDR2 YYEEEE. V shed 4 bases, J shed 4 bases, and the junction held 7 bases outside the gene matches. There are 17 residues in the CDR3. This chain's CDR3 is CASSKGLAGDPYNEQFF. In nucleotides, the CDR3 is TGTGCCAGCAGCAAGGGACTAGCGGGGGACCCTTACAATGAGCAGTTCTTC.

As regards this clone: The sample carries other DNA sequences with the same CDR3. The chain is built from TRBV5-1 and TRBJ1-1; a possible D gene is TRBD1 (6 bases). Germline V lookup: CDR1 SGHRS, CDR2 YFSETQ. This CDR3 is built from 15 residues. V lost 0 bases, J lost 0 bases, and 9 bases lay in between. The CDR3 DNA sequence: TGCGCCAGCAGCTTGGGGCAGGGGCTGAACACTGAAGCTTTCTTT. Protein: CASSLGQGLNTEAFF.

V is TRBV5-1 and J is TRBJ1-4, with 9 bases fitting TRBD1. J lost 8 bases, V lost 0 bases, and 5 bases had no gene match. The CDR3 has 15 amino acids. Germline V gene data show CDR1 as SGHRS and CDR2 as YFSETQ. CDR3 sequence: CASSLETGGREKLFF. In nucleotides, the CDR3 is TGCGCCAGCAGCTTGGAGACAGGGGGACGAGAAAAACTGTTTTTT.

V usage is TRBV5-1 and J usage is TRBJ2-3; 12 bases agree with TRBD1. In germline, CDR1 is SGHRS, CDR2 YFSETQ. The CDR3 has 16 amino acids. V lost 5 bases and J lost 3; bases outside the gene matches: 7. The CDR3 here is CASSRLGQGATDTQYF. The CDR3 DNA follows: TGCGCCAGCAGTCGACTGGGACAGGGGGCGACAGATACGCAGTATTTT.

V gene TRBV28 combines with J gene TRBJ2-3, with 9 bases identical to TRBD2. Trimming at V came to 2 bases and at J to 5 bases, leaving 8 bases not matched to a gene. CDR1 and CDR2 from the germline V gene are MDHEN and SYDVKM. The CDR3 has 16 residues. CDR3 DNA sequence: TGTGCCAGCAGTTTAGTCGGCGGGGGGGCGGGAGATACGCAGTATTTT. Protein product: CASSLVGGGAGDTQYF.

This clone was counted only a few times. The V call is TRBV9, the J call TRBJ2-3; 9 bases are a match to TRBD1. The CDR3 runs to 15 residues. Germline values: CDR1 SGDLS, CDR2 YYNGEE. The ends lost 4 bases at V and 3 bases at J; junction bases unmatched: 6. CDR3: CASSPRQGGTDTQYF. CDR3 sequence (DNA): TGTGCCAGCAGCCCCCGACAGGGGGGGACAGATACGCAGTATTTT.

The genes are TRBV7-3 and TRBJ2-5, with unresolved D. The CDR3 totals 16 residues. Between the trimmed V and J ends, which lost 5 bases and 1 base, there was a span of 17 bases. Per germline, CDR1 SGHTA and CDR2 FQGTGA. DNA for the CDR3: TGTGCCAGCAGCCCTGGCAGGCAGGTGTTCCAAGAGACCCAGTACTTC. Encoded protein: CASSPGRQVFQETQYF.

This chain uses TRBV25-1 with TRBJ2-5, with 7 bases lining up with TRBD1. The J call may be mistaken, given a closer DNA end match to TRBJ2-7. Looked up from germline, CDR1 is MGHDK and CDR2 is SYGVNS. This CDR3 comprises 12 residues. The CDR3 sequence is CASGGQFYEQYF. The CDR3 DNA reads as TGTGCCAGCGGGGGACAGTTCTACGAGCAGTACTTC.

V is TRBV5-1 and J is TRBJ2-1; D is perhaps TRBD1 (6 bases). CDR1 and CDR2 from the germline V gene are SGHRS and YFSETQ. This CDR3 contains 14 residues. Trimming left V 3 bases short and J 3 bases short, with 10 bases between. The CDR3 nucleotides read TGCGCCAGCAGCTCACAGGGATACTACAATGAGCAGTTCTTC. It translates to CASSSQGYYNEQFF.